The T cell receptor beta chain under discussion was sequenced for a study of shared clonotypes between healthy human individuals. The CDR3 totals 13 residues. V was cut by 0 bases and J by 10 bases, with 7 bases left in between. Germline CDR1 SGHTA, CDR2 FQGNSA. This clone was counted a few times. TCRdb keeps only in-frame clones here, not all; method: immunoSEQ multiplex PCR. The table shows 1 million to 1.2 million clones, with about 80% occurring only once. The genes are TRBV7-2 and TRBJ2-6; D is uncertain. The sequence came from a young man in good health. Some clones in this sample may be carry-over from other donors' samples. Sequencing was done on a sample of memory CD4+ T cells from PBMCs. Subset: CD45RA-negative fraction. The CDR3 spells CASSLALNNVLTF. Here the CDR3 DNA reads TGTGCCAGCAGCTTAGCGCTAAATAACGTCCTGACTTTC.